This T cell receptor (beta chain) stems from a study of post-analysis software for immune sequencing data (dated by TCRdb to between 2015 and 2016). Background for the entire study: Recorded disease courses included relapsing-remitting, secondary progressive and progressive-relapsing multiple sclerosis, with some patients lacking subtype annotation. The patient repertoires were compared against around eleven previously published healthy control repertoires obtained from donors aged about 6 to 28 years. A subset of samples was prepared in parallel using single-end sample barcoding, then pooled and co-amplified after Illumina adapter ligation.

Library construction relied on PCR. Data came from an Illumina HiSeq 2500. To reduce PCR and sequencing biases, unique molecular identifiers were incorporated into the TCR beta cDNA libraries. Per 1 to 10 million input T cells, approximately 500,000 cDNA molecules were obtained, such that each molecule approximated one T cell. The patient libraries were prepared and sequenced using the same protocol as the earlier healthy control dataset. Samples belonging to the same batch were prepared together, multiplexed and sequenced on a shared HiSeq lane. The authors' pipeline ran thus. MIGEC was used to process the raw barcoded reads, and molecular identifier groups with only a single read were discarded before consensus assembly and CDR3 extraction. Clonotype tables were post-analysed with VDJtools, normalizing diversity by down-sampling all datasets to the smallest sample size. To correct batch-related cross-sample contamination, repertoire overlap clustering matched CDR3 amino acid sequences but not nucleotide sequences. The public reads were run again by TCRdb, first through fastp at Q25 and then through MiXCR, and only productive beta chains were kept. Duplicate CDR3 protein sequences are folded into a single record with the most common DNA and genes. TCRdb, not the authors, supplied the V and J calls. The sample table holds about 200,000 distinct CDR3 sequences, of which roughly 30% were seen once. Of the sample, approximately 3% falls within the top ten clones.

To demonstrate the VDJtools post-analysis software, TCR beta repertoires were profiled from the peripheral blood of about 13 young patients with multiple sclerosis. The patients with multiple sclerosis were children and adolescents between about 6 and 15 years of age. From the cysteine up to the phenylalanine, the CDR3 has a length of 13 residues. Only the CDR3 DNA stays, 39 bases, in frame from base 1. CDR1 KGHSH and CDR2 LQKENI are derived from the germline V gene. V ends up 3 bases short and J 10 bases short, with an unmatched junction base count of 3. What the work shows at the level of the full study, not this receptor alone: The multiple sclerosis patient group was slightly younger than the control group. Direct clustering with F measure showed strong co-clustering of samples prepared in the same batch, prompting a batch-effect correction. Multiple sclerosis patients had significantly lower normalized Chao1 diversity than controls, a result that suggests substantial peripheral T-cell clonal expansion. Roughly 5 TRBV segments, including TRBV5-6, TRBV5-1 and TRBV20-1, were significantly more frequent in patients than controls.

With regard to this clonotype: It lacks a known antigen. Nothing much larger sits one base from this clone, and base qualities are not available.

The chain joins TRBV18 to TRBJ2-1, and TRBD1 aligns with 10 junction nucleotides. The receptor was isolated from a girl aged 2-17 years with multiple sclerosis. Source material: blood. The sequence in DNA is TGTGCCAGCTCACCGACAGGGGGCTACGAGCAGTTCTTC. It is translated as CASSPTGGYEQFF.